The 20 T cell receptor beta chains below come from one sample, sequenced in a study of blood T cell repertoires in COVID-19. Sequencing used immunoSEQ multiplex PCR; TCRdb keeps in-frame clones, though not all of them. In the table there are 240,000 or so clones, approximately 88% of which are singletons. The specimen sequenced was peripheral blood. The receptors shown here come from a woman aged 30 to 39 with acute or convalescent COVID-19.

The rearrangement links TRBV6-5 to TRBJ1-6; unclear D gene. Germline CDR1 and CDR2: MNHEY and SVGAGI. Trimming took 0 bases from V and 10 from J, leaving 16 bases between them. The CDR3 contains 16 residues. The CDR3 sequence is CASSYSRSLPGSPLHF. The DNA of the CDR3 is TGTGCCAGCAGTTACTCGAGGTCCCTCCCGGGGTCACCCCTCCACTTT.

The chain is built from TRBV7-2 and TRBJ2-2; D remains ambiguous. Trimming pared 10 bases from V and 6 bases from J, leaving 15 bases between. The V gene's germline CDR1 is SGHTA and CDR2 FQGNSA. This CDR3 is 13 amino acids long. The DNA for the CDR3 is TGTGCCACCGCTGAGCGCAACGCCGGGGAGCTGTTTTTT. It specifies CATAERNAGELFF.

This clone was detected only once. The CDR3 is CASSSSGRVTGELFF. The CDR3, as DNA: TGTGCCAGCAGCTCCAGCGGGAGGGTAACCGGGGAGCTGTTTTTT. The chain has TRBV7-9 and TRBJ2-2; TRBD2 aligns across 10 bases. J was trimmed by 5 bases and V by 4 bases; bases with no gene match: 4. Germline V CDR1 and CDR2: SEHNR, FQNEAQ (reference sequence). The CDR3 is 15 residues long. Looking up the rest from reference TRBV7-9 and TRBJ2-2 gives the full variable domain: DTGVSQNPRHKITKRGQNVTFRCDPISEHNRLYWYRQTLGQGPEFLTYFQNEAQLEKSRLLSDRFSAERPKGSFSTLEIQRTEQGDSAMYLCASSSSGRVTGELFFGEGSRLTVL.

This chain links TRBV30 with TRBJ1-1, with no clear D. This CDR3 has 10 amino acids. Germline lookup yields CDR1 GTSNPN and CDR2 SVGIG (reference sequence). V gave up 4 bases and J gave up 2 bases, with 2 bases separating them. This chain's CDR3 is CAWTNTEAFF. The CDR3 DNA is TGTGCCTGGACAAACACTGAAGCTTTCTTT. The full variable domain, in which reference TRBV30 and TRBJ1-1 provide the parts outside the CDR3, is SQTIHQWPATLVQPVGSPLSLECTVEGTSNPNLYWYRQAAGRGLQLLFYSVGIGQISSEVPQNLSASRPQDRQFILSSKKLLLSDSGFYLCAWTNTEAFFGQGTRLTVV.

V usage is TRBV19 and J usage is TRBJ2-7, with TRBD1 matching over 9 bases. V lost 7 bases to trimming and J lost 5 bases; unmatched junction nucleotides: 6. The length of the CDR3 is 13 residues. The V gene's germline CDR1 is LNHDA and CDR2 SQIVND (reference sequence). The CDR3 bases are TGTGCCAGTAAGCGACAGGGGGAAAACGAGCAGTACTTC. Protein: CASKRQGENEQYF.

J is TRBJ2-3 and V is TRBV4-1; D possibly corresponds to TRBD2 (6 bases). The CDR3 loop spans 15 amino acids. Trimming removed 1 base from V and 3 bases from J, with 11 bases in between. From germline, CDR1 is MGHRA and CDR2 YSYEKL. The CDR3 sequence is CASSQAGSRTDTQYF. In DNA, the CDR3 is TGCGCCAGCAGCCAAGCCGGGAGTAGGACAGATACGCAGTATTTT.

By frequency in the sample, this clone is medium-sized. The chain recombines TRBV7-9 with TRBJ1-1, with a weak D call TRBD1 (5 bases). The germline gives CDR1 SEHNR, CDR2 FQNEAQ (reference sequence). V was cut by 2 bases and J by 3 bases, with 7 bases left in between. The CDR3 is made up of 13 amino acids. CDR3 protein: CASSLQGDTEAFF. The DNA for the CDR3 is TGTGCCAGCAGCTTACAGGGTGACACTGAAGCTTTCTTT. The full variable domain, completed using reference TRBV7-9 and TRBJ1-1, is DTGVSQNPRHKITKRGQNVTFRCDPISEHNRLYWYRQTLGQGPEFLTYFQNEAQLEKSRLLSDRFSAERPKGSFSTLEIQRTEQGDSAMYLCASSLQGDTEAFFGQGTRLTVV.

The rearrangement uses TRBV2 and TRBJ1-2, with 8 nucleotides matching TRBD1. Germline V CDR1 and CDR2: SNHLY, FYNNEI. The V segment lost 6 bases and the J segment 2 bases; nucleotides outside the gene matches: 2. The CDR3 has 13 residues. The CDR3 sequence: CASRDRENYGYTF. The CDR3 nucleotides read TGTGCCAGCAGGGACAGGGAAAACTATGGCTACACCTTC.

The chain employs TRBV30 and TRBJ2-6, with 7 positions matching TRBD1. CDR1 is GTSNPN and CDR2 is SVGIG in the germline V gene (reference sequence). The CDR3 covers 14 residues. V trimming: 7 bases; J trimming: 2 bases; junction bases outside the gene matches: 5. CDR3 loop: CAFTGTAGANVLTF. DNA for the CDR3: TGTGCCTTTACCGGGACAGCTGGGGCCAACGTCCTGACTTTC.

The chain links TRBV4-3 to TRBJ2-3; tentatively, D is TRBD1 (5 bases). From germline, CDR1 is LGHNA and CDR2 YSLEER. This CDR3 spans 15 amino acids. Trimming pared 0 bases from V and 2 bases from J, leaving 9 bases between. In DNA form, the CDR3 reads TGCGCCAGCAGCCAAGAAGGCAGGGTCACAGATACGCAGTATTTT. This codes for CASSQEGRVTDTQYF.

The CDR3 nucleotides are TGTGCCAGCAGCCTTGAAGCCTCCTACGAGCAGTACTTC. This sequence encodes CASSLEASYEQYF. The chain carries TRBV6-5 and TRBJ2-7, with D unclear. The CDR3 covers 13 residues. The germline V and J ends were trimmed by 6 bases and 0 bases, with 9 bases remaining between them. Germline CDR1 MNHEY, CDR2 SVGAGI.

Here the CDR3 reads CASSQDGTGSYNEQFF. The CDR3 nucleotides are TGCGCCAGCAGCCAAGATGGGACAGGGAGCTACAATGAGCAGTTCTTC. The chain uses TRBV4-3 and TRBJ2-1, with TRBD1 identical over 9 bases. The CDR3 contains 16 residues. Trimming at V came to 0 bases and at J to 3 bases, leaving 3 bases not matched to a gene. Looked up from germline, CDR1 is LGHNA and CDR2 is YSLEER.

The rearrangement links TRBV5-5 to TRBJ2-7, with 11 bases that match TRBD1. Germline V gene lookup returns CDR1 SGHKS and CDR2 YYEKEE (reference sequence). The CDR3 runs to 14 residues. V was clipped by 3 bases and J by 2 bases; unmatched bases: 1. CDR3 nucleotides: TGTGCCAGCAGCTCGGGACAGGGGGCCTACGAGCAGTACTTC. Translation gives CASSSGQGAYEQYF.

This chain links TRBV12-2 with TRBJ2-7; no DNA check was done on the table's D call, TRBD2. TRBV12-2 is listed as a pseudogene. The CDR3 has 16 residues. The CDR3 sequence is CASRSLSGGPVAEQYF. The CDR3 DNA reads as TGTGCAAGTCGCTCTCTCTCCGGGGGGCCCGTCGCCGAGCAGTACTTC.

The CDR3 reads CASSVPGQGRRTDTQYF. In DNA form, the CDR3 reads TGTGCCAGCAGTGTCCCGGGACAGGGCCGGCGGACAGATACGCAGTATTTT. This chain uses TRBV6-1 with TRBJ2-3; 9 nucleotides line up with TRBD1. Germline CDR1 and CDR2: MNHNS and SASEGT. V was pared by 4 bases and J by 3 bases, with 11 bases of the junction left unmatched. CDR3 length: 17 residues.

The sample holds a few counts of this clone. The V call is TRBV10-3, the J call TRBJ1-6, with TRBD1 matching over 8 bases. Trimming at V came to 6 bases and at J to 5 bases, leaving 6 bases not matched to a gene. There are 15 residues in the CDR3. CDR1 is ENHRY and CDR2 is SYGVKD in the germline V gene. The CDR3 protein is CAISRGQGDNSPLHF. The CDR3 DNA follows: TGTGCCATCAGCCGCGGACAGGGCGATAATTCACCCCTCCACTTT.

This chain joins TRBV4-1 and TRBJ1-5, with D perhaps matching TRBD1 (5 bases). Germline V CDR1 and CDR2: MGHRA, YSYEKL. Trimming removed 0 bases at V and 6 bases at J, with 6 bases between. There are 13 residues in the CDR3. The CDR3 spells CASSQDRVQPQHF. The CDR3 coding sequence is TGCGCCAGCAGCCAAGACAGGGTTCAGCCCCAGCATTTT.

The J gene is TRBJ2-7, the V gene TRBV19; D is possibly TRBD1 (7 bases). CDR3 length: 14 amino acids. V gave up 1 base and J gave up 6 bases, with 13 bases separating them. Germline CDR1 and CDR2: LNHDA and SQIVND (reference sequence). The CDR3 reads CASSIAGGLGEQYF. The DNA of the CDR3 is TGTGCCAGTAGTATAGCAGGGGGGCTGGGCGAGCAGTACTTC.

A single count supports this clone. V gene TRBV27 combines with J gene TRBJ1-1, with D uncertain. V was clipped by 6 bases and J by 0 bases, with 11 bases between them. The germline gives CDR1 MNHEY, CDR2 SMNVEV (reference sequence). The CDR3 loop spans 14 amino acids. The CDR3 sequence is CASSSTDMNTEAFF. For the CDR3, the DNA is TGTGCCAGCAGCTCGACCGACATGAACACTGAAGCTTTCTTT.

The CDR3 DNA follows: TGTGCCAGCAGCTTAAGGACAGGATCCGCAACTAATGAAAAACTGTTTTTT. Its protein product is CASSLRTGSATNEKLFF. The rearrangement links TRBV13 to TRBJ1-4; TRBD1 agrees at 7 bases. The CDR3 length is 17 residues. V lost 2 bases and J lost 0; bases outside the gene matches: 6. Germline V CDR1 and CDR2: PRHDT, FYEKMQ (reference sequence).